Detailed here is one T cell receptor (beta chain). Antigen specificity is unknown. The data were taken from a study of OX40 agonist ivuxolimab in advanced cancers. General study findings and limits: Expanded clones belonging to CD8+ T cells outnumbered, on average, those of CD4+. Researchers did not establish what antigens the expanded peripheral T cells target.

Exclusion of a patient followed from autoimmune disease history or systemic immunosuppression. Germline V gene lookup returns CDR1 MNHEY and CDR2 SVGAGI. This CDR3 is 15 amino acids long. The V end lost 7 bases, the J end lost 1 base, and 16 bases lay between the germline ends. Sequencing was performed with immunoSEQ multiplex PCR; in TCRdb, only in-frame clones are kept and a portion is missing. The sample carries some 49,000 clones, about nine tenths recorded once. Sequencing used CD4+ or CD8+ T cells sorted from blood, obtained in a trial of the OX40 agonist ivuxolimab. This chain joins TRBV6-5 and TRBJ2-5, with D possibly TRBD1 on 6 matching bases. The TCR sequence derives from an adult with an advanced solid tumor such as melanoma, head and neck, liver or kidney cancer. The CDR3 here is CASTLTGQLQETQYF. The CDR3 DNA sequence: TGTGCCAGCACCCTAACCGGACAGCTCCAAGAGACCCAGTACTTC.